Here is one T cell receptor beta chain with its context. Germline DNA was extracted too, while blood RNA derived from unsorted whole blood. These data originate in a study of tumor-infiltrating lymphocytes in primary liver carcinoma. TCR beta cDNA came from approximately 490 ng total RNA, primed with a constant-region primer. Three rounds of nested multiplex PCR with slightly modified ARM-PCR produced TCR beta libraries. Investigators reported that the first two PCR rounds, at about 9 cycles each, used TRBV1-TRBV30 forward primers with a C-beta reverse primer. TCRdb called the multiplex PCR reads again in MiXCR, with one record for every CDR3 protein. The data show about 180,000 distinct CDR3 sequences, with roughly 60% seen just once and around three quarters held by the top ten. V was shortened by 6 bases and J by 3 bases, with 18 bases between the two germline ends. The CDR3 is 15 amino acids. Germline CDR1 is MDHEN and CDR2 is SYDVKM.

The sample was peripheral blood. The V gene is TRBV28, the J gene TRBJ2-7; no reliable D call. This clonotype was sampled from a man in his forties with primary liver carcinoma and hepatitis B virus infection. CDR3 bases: TGTGCCAGCAGCCGCCCCCCGGGTCGCGGCTACGAGCAGTACTTC. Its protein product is CASSRPPGRGYEQYF.